This TCR beta chain was identified in a study of metastatic and nonmetastatic thyroid tumors. Study overall: Comparison of repertoires was carried out across blood and tumor or nodule tissue from malignant and benign thyroid patients.

Not a single patient had been given any form of treatment at any point before undergoing thyroid surgery. Under the authors' procedure: To classify distant metastasis in papillary thyroid cancer, a model was built from CDR3 differences across clinicopathological groups. TCRdb re-clonotyped the PCR reads through MiXCR. The V and J calls come from TCRdb's annotation, not from the publication. The profile shows 30,000 to 45,000 clones, around 20% of them singletons. At least ten counts were recorded for this clone. Germline CDR1 reads SGHRS; CDR2 reads YFSETQ. Trimming stripped 4 bases from V and 8 bases from J, with 10 bases between. The CDR3 runs to 12 residues.

The receptor's source is a female donor with papillary thyroid cancer or a benign thyroid nodule (not recorded which). Some clones in this sample may be carry-over from other donors' samples. The chain has TRBV5-1 and TRBJ2-1; D is unclear. What was sequenced was blood. The CDR3 loop is CASSPGRDEQFF. The CDR3 coding sequence is TGCGCCAGCAGCCCAGGACGGGATGAGCAGTTCTTC.